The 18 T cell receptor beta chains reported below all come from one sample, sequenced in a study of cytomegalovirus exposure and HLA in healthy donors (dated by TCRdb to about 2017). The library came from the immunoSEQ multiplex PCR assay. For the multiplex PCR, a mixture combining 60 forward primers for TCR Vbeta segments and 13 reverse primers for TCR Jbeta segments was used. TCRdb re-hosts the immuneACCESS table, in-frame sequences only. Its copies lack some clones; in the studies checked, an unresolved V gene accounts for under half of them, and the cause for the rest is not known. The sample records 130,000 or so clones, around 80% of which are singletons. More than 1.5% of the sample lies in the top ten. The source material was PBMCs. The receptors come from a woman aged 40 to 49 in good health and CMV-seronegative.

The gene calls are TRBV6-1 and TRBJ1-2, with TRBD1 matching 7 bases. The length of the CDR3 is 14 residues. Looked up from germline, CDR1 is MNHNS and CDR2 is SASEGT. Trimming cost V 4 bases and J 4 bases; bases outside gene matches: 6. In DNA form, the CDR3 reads TGTGCCAGCAGTGGGCTCGGGACAGCCTATGGCTACACCTTC. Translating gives CASSGLGTAYGYTF.

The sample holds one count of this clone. The CDR3 DNA reads TGCGCCAGCAGCCTTGTCATAGGGGGCGAGCAGTTCTTC. This codes for CASSLVIGGEQFF. V and J are TRBV4-3 and TRBJ2-1; 7 nucleotides line up with TRBD1. V lost 4 bases to trimming and J lost 10 bases; unmatched junction nucleotides: 7. The CDR3 is made up of 13 amino acids. Germline V gene lookup returns CDR1 LGHNA and CDR2 YSLEER.

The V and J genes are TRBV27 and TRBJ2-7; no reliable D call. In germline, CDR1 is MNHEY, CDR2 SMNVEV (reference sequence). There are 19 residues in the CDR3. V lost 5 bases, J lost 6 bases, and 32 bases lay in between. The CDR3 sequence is CASSPRRLPRVTAGVEQYF. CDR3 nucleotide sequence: TGTGCCAGCAGTCCCCGGCGTCTGCCTCGGGTTACCGCCGGTGTCGAGCAGTACTTC.

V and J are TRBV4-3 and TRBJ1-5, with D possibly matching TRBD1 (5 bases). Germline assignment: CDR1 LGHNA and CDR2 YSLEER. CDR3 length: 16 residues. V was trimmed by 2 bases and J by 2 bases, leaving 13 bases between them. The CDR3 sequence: CASSQLFDSGNQPQHF. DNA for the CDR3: TGCGCCAGCAGCCAATTATTCGACAGCGGCAATCAGCCCCAGCATTTT.

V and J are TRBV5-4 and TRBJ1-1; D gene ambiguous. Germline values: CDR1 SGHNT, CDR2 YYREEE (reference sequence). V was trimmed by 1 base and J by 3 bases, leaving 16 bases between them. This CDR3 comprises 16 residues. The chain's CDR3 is CASSLRPERADTEAFF. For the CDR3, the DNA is TGTGCCAGCAGCTTGAGGCCCGAGAGGGCGGACACTGAAGCTTTCTTT.

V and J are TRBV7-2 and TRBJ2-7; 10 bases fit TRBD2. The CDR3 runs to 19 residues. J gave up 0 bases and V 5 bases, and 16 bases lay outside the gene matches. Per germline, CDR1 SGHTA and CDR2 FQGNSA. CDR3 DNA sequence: TGTGCCAGCAGCCACCCCCGGACTAGCGGTTACCGAAGCTCCTACGAGCAGTACTTC. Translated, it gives CASSHPRTSGYRSSYEQYF.

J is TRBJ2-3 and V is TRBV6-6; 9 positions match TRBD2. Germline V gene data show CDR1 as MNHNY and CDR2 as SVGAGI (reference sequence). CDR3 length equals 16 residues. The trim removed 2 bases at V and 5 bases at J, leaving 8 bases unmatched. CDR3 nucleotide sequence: TGTGCCAGCAGTTACCTTCCTAGCGGGATGCTAGATACGCAGTATTTT. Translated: CASSYLPSGMLDTQYF.

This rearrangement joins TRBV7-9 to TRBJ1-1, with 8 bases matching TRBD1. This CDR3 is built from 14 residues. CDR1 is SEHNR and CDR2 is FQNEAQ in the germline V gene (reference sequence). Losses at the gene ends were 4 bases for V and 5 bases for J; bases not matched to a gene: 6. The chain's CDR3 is CASSSQGVGTEAFF. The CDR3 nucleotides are TGTGCCAGCAGCTCACAGGGGGTCGGAACTGAAGCTTTCTTT.

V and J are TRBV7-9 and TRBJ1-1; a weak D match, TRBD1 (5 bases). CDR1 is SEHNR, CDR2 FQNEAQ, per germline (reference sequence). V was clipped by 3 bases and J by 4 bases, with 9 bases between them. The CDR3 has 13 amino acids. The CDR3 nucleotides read TGTGCCAGCAGCTTGGGGGGGAGCACTGAAGCTTTCTTT. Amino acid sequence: CASSLGGSTEAFF.

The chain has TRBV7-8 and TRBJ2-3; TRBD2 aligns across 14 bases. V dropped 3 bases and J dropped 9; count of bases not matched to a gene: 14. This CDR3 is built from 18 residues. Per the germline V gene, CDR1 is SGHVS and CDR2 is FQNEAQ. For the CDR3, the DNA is TGTGCCAGCAGCTTGACACGACTAGCGGGAGGGCCTGGGGGGACGCAGTATTTT. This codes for CASSLTRLAGGPGGTQYF.

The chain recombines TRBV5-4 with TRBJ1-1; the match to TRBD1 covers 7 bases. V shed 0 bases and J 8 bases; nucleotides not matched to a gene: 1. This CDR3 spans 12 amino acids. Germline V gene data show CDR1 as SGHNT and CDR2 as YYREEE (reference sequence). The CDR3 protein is CASSLDRGEAFF. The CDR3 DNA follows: TGTGCCAGCAGCTTGGACAGGGGCGAAGCTTTCTTT.

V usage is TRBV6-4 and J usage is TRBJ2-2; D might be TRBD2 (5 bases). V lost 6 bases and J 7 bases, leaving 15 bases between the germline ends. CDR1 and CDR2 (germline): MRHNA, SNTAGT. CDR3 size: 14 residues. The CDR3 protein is CASSPVRGDGELFF. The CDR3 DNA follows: TGTGCCAGCAGCCCGGTTCGGGGTGACGGGGAGCTGTTTTTT.

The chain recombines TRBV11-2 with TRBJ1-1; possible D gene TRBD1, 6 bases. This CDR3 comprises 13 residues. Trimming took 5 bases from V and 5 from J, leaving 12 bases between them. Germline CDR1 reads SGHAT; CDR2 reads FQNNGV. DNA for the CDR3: TGTGCCAGCAGCCAGACAGGAGGAACTGAAGCTTTCTTT. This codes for CASSQTGGTEAFF.

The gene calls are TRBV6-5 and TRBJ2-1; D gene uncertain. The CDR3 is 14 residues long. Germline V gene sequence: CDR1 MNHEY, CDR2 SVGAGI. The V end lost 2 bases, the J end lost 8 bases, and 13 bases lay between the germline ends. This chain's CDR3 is CASSYRPATHEQFF. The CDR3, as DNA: TGTGCCAGCAGTTACCGGCCAGCGACCCATGAGCAGTTCTTC.

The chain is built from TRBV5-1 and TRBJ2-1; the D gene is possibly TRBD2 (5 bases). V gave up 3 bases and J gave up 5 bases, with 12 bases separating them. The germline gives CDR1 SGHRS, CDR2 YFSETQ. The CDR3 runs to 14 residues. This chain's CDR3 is CASSSSPGNNEQFF. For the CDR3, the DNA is TGCGCCAGCAGCTCCTCCCCGGGGAACAATGAGCAGTTCTTC.

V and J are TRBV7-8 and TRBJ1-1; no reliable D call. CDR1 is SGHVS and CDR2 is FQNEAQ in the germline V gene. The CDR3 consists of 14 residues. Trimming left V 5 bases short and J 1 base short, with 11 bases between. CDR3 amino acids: CASSPIQANTEAFF. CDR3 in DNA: TGTGCCAGCAGCCCGATCCAGGCGAACACTGAAGCTTTCTTT.

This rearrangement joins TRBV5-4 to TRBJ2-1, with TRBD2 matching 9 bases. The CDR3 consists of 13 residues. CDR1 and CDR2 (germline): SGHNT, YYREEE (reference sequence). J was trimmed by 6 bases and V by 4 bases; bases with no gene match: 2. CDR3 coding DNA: TGTGCCAGCAGCATGACTAGCGGCAATGAGCAGTTCTTC. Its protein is CASSMTSGNEQFF. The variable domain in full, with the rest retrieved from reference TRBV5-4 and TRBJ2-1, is ETGVTQSPTHLIKTRGQQVTLRCSSQSGHNTVSWYQQALGQGPQFIFQYYREEENGRGNFPPRFSGLQFPNYSSELNVNALELDDSALYLCASSMTSGNEQFFGPGTRLTVL.

CDR3 nucleotides: TGTGCCAGCAGTTCCACATTCAACTCTGGAAACACCATATATTTT. Translated: CASSSTFNSGNTIYF. V usage is TRBV7-9 and J usage is TRBJ1-3; D unresolved. CDR1 is SEHNR and CDR2 is FQNEAQ in the germline V gene (reference sequence). This CDR3 has 15 residues. Trimming removed 6 bases from V and 0 bases from J, with 12 bases in between. The entire variable domain, with the rest obtained from reference TRBV7-9 and TRBJ1-3, is as follows: DTGVSQNPRHKITKRGQNVTFRCDPISEHNRLYWYRQTLGQGPEFLTYFQNEAQLEKSRLLSDRFSAERPKGSFSTLEIQRTEQGDSAMYLCASSSTFNSGNTIYFGEGSWLTVV.